This TCR beta chain originates from a study of blood T cell repertoires in COVID-19. Study details: The United States, Italy and Spain provided the acute and convalescent COVID-19 samples. PBMCs, B-cell-depleted T cells, or T cells were the source of the cDNA or gDNA that made up the material.

This clone came up once. Source study methods: For nucleated cells, counts were estimated from reference gene primer amplification. Using immunoSEQ multiplex PCR, the repertoire was profiled, and TCRdb retains in-frame clones only, with some absent. V, J and clone size derive from that table, while D and trimming were established from the DNA sequence. This table has more than 95,000 clones, around 82% appearing once. Trimming removed 5 bases from V and 3 bases from J; junction bases left unmatched: 4. This CDR3 spans 13 amino acids. The J gene is TRBJ2-7, the V gene TRBV12-3 or TRBV12-4; 7 bases match TRBD1. What was sequenced was peripheral blood. This TCR derives from an elderly man with active or convalescent COVID-19. CDR3: CASSGYRGYEQYF. The CDR3 nucleotides read TGTGCCAGCAGTGGATACAGGGGCTACGAGCAGTACTTC.